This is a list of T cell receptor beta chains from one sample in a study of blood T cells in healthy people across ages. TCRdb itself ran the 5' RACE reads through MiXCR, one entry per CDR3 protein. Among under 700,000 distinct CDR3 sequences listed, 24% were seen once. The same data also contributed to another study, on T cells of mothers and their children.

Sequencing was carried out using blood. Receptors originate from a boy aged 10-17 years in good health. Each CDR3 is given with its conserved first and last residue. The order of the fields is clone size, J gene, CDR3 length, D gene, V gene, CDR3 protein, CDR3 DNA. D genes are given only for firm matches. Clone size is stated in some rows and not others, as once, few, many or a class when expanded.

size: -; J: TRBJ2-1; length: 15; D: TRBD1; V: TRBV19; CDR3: CATLRGTGNYNEQFF; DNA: TGTGCCACCCTACGGGGGACAGGGAACTACAATGAGCAGTTCTTC
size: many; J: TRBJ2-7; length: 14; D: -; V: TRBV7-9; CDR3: CASSLRDWTYEQYF; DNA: TGTGCCAGCAGCTTAAGGGACTGGACCTACGAGCAGTACTTC
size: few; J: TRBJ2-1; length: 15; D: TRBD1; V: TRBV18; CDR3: CASSETGTGRGEQFF; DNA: TGTGCCAGCTCGGAAACAGGGACAGGCCGTGGTGAGCAGTTCTTC
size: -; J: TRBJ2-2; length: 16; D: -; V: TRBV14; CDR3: CASSQLGPSNTGELFF; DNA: TGTGCCAGCAGCCAGTTGGGACCGTCGAACACCGGGGAGCTGTTTTTT
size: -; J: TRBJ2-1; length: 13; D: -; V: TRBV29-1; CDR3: CSVEAKHVDEQFF; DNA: TGCAGCGTTGAAGCCAAGCACGTCGATGAGCAGTTCTTC
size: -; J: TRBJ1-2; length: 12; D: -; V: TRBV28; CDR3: CASKRGLDGYTF; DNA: TGTGCCAGCAAAAGGGGTTTAGATGGCTACACCTTC
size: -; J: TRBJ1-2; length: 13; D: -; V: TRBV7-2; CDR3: CASSYQGLDGYTF; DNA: TGTGCCAGCAGCTATCAGGGACTTGATGGCTACACCTTC
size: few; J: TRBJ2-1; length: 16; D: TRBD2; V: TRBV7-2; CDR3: CASSYSGGTSYNEQFF; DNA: TGTGCCAGCAGCTATAGCGGGGGGACGTCCTACAATGAGCAGTTCTTC
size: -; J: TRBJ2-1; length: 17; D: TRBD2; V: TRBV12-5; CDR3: CASGLVLGGDSYNEQSF; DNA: TGTGCTAGTGGTTTGGTACTGGGGGGGGACTCCTACAATGAGCAGTCCTTC
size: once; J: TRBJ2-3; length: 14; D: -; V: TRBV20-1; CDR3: CSARDPGVPDTQCF; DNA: TGCAGTGCTAGAGATCCGGGAGTCCCAGATACGCAGTGTTTT
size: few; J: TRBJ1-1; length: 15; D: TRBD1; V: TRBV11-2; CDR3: CASSAGQGRDTEAFF; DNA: TGTGCCAGCAGCGCCGGACAGGGACGGGACACTGAAGCTTTCTTT
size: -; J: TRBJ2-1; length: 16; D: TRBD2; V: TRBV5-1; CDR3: CASSQPGLAGATEQFF; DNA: TGCGCCAGCAGCCAACCGGGACTAGCGGGAGCTACTGAGCAGTTCTTC
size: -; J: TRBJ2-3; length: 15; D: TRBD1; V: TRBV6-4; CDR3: CASSMTGGASGTQYF; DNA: TGTGCCAGCAGCATGACAGGGGGGGCCTCCGGAACGCAGTATTTT
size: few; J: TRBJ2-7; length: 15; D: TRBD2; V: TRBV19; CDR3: CASSIYRGELYEQYF; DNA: TGTGCCAGTAGTATTTACCGGGGGGAACTCTACGAGCAGTACTTC
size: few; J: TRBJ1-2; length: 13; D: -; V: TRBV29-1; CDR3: CSVETETRWGYTF; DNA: TGCAGCGTCGAAACCGAAACAAGGTGGGGCTACACCTTC
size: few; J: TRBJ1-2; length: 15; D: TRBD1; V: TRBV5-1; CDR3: CASSLAQGVNYGYTF; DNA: TGCGCCAGCAGCTTGGCGCAGGGGGTTAACTATGGCTACACCTTC